Listed below are T cell receptor beta chains from one sample, sequenced in a study of shared clonotypes between healthy human individuals. Sequenced by immunoSEQ multiplex PCR; TCRdb stores in-frame clones only, minus some. The profile shows 2 million to 2.5 million clones, 80% to 95% of them singletons. Sequenced material: naive CD4+ T cells from PBMCs. These receptors were obtained from a man between 18 and 29 years old in good health. Some clones in this sample may be carry-over from other donors' samples. The CDR3 runs from the conserved cysteine through the conserved F or W. D genes are given only for firm matches. Where a row states a size, it is once, few, many or the class of an expanded clone; other rows omit it.

d_gene	v_gene	j_gene	abundance	CDR3aa	CDR3nt
TRBD1	TRBV5-1	TRBJ2-5	-	CASSAQGMETQYF	TGCGCCAGCAGCGCACAGGGGATGGAGACCCAGTACTTC
-	TRBV11-2	TRBJ1-2	-	CASSLGGEKGYTF	TGTGCCAGCAGCTTGGGGGGTGAGAAGGGCTACACCTTC
-	TRBV30	TRBJ1-1	few	CAWSVRRETEAFF	TGTGCCTGGAGTGTACGTAGGGAGACTGAAGCTTTCTTT
-	TRBV15	TRBJ2-7	-	CATSQRRLFYEQYF	TGTGCCACCAGTCAAAGACGACTTTTCTACGAGCAGTACTTC
-	TRBV5-1	TRBJ1-4	-	CASSFNRVSNEKLFF	TGCGCCAGCAGTTTTAACAGGGTGTCTAATGAAAAACTGTTTTTT
-	TRBV6-1	TRBJ1-2	-	CASSASVGYGYTF	TGTGCCAGCAGTGCAAGTGTGGGGTATGGCTACACCTTC
-	TRBV9	TRBJ1-1	-	CASSVGGAGTEAFF	TGTGCCAGCAGCGTAGGGGGGGCCGGCACTGAAGCTTTCTTT
TRBD1	TRBV6-9	TRBJ1-2	-	CASSYSGGAGGYTF	TGTGCCAGCAGTTACTCAGGGGGCGCGGGTGGCTACACCTTC
-	TRBV2	TRBJ2-2	-	CASTGDTGELFF	TGTGCCAGCACCGGAGACACCGGGGAGCTGTTTTTT
-	TRBV5-1	TRBJ2-2	-	CASNGDGFAGELFF	TGCGCCAGCAACGGTGACGGGTTTGCCGGGGAGCTGTTTTTT
-	TRBV18	TRBJ2-5	-	CASSSGPFWQTQYF	TGTGCCAGCTCATCCGGGCCCTTCTGGCAGACCCAGTACTTC
TRBD2	TRBV5-4	TRBJ2-5	-	CASSPGGLAGGETQYF	TGTGCCAGCAGCCCGGGGGGACTAGCGGGAGGCGAGACCCAGTACTTC
-	TRBV6-5	TRBJ2-7	-	CASSSRNPTGEQYF	TGTGCCAGCAGTTCGAGGAACCCCACGGGGGAGCAGTACTTC
TRBD1	TRBV19	TRBJ1-2	-	CASSAQGVQDYGYTF	TGTGCCAGTAGTGCACAGGGGGTTCAGGACTATGGCTACACCTTC
-	TRBV5-1	TRBJ1-5	-	CARYDRLNQPQHF	TGCGCCAGGTATGACAGGTTGAATCAGCCCCAGCATTTT